Each of the 2 T cell receptor beta chains below was sequenced from the same sample in a study of blood T cells in healthy people across ages. Then a second PCR, running about 7 to 11 cycles, was carried out with a sample-barcoded 5' primer and a J-beta primer mix. In TCRdb, the 5' RACE reads were re-called with MiXCR into one record per CDR3 protein. The sample has some 1,800,000 distinct CDR3 sequences; roughly two fifths are singletons. What was sequenced was blood. Receptors originate from a human donor in good health.

The genes are TRBV3-1 and TRBJ1-5, with a tentative D call TRBD1 (5 bases). The V gene lost 3 bases and the J gene lost 7 bases, with 7 bases spanning the gap. Germline CDR1 and CDR2: LGHDT and YNNKEL (reference sequence). CDR3 length equals 12 residues. DNA for the CDR3: TGTGCCAGCAGCCAGGGGGAACAGCCCCAGCATTTT. It encodes CASSQGEQPQHF.

The table lists this clonotype with a count of one. V and J are TRBV20-1 and TRBJ1-4; maybe TRBD1 (5 bases). Germline lookup yields CDR1 DFQATT and CDR2 SNEGSKA (reference sequence). The CDR3 has 14 amino acids. Between the trimmed V and J ends, which lost 1 base and 10 bases, there was a span of 16 bases. CDR3: CSARVGAGRGKLFF. Here the CDR3 DNA reads TGCAGTGCTAGAGTAGGGGCAGGGAGGGGAAAACTGTTTTTT.